This paragraph covers one TCR beta chain sequence. The CDR3 covers 15 residues. Per germline, CDR1 SGHDT and CDR2 YYEEEE. V dropped 6 bases and J dropped 2; count of bases not matched to a gene: 7. The sample is drawn from a study of blood T cell repertoires in COVID-19. Study overall: Sites in the United States, Italy and Spain provided acute and convalescent COVID-19 samples.

Assay: immunoSEQ multiplex PCR; the TCRdb copy retains only in-frame clones and omits some. Here the sample spans some 230,000 clones, roughly 83% being singletons. The sequenced sample was peripheral blood. The chain carries TRBV5-6 and TRBJ1-4; TRBD1 aligns across 7 bases. The TCR comes from a woman aged 50 to 60 with acute or convalescent COVID-19. The CDR3 bases are TGTGCCAGCACCCGACAGGGTGCGACTAATGAAAAACTGTTTTTT. This translates into CASTRQGATNEKLFF.